What follows are 26 T cell receptor beta chains derived from one specimen sequenced in a study of T cell changes during pregnancy in multiple sclerosis. Libraries were prepared by immunoSEQ multiplex PCR; TCRdb keeps only in-frame clonotypes and omits some of them. This sample carries approximately 100,000 clones, roughly 93% of them seen once, and the ten largest clones take 0.9% to 0.95%. The sequencing used peripheral blood, collected after pregnancy. All receptors derive from a female donor with multiple sclerosis, enrolled in a pregnancy study.

The chain joins TRBV6-4 to TRBJ1-2; TRBD1 aligns across 7 bases. The CDR3 is made up of 13 amino acids. Germline V lookup: CDR1 MRHNA, CDR2 SNTAGT. Trimming took 6 bases from V and 3 from J; bases not matched to a gene: 4. The CDR3 coding sequence is TGTGCCAGCAGATCAGACAGGGACTATGGCTACACCTTC. Translated: CASRSDRDYGYTF.

In this sample, this clone turned up once. This rearrangement joins TRBV5-1 to TRBJ1-5; possibly TRBD1 for D (5 bases). CDR1 is SGHRS, CDR2 YFSETQ, per germline. CDR3 length: 15 amino acids. Trimming stripped 0 bases from V and 6 bases from J, with 13 bases between. The DNA of the CDR3 is TGCGCCAGCAGCTTGGCCGGGGGGGTCGTTCAGCCCCAGCATTTT. It yields the protein CASSLAGGVVQPQHF.

CDR3 region: CASTVQGQGNTEAFF. The DNA for the CDR3 is TGTGCCAGCACCGTACAGGGACAGGGGAACACTGAAGCTTTCTTT. The chain carries TRBV6-1 and TRBJ1-1; 9 bases fit TRBD1. There are 15 residues in the CDR3. The junction had 7 bases not matched to a gene; V was cut back by 7 bases and J by 1 base. Germline CDR1 reads MNHNS; CDR2 reads SASEGT.

The chain combines TRBV7-9 with TRBJ1-6, with D uncertain. V lost 4 bases and J 8 bases, leaving 6 bases between the germline ends. This CDR3 spans 12 amino acids. Germline-derived CDR1 and CDR2 are SEHNR and FQNEAQ (reference sequence). In nucleotides, the CDR3 is TGTGCCAGCAGCTCCGGGGATTCACCCCTCCACTTT. Translated: CASSSGDSPLHF.

The rearrangement links TRBV2 to TRBJ1-1; no clear D. Trimming took off 2 bases at V and 3 bases at J, with 19 bases between the two ends. CDR3 length: 17 residues. Germline V gene data show CDR1 as SNHLY and CDR2 as FYNNEI. CDR3 amino acids: CASSEPTVRQWDTEAFF. CDR3 nucleotides: TGTGCCAGCAGTGAACCAACAGTTCGCCAGTGGGACACTGAAGCTTTCTTT.

The chain couples TRBV11-2 to TRBJ2-2; D possibly corresponds to TRBD1 (5 bases). The CDR3 has 13 amino acids. Germline CDR1 SGHAT, CDR2 FQNNGV. V dropped 2 bases and J dropped 7 bases, with 8 bases sitting between them. The CDR3 protein is CASSLYQGGELFF. The CDR3 DNA follows: TGTGCCAGCAGCTTATATCAGGGCGGGGAGCTGTTTTTT.

V is TRBV7-9 and J is TRBJ2-5; a possible D gene is TRBD1 (6 bases). CDR3 length: 13 residues. Germline values: CDR1 SEHNR, CDR2 FQNEAQ (reference sequence). V shed 0 bases and J shed 10 bases, with 12 bases lying between them. CDR3 region: CASSLAPGALQYF. CDR3 coding DNA: TGTGCCAGCAGCTTAGCCCCAGGGGCCCTCCAGTACTTC.

V usage is TRBV5-4 and J usage is TRBJ2-3; 8 bases match TRBD2. This CDR3 region has 15 residues. V lost 0 bases, J lost 6 bases, and 6 bases stayed unmatched. Germline V lookup: CDR1 SGHNT, CDR2 YYREEE (reference sequence). CDR3 in amino acids: CASSLAGTRLDTQYF. The CDR3 DNA reads as TGTGCCAGCAGCTTGGCGGGGACTAGACTTGATACGCAGTATTTT.

The chain combines TRBV6-6 with TRBJ2-1, with D possibly being TRBD2 (5 bases). This CDR3 contains 15 residues. With 8 bases removed from V and 0 bases from J, the gap between germline ends came to 14 bases. Germline V gene data show CDR1 as MNHNY and CDR2 as SVGAGI (reference sequence). The CDR3 protein is CASGRRARSYNEQFF. CDR3 nucleotides: TGTGCCAGCGGCCGGCGGGCACGCTCCTACAATGAGCAGTTCTTC.

This chain links TRBV15 with TRBJ1-5; 9 bases fit TRBD1. This CDR3 has 17 amino acids. Trimming took 1 base from V and 2 from J; bases not matched to a gene: 6. Germline lookup yields CDR1 LNHNV and CDR2 YYDKDF (reference sequence). The CDR3 loop is CATSRGRTGGGNQPQHF. For the CDR3, the DNA is TGTGCCACCAGCAGAGGCCGTACAGGGGGCGGCAATCAGCCCCAGCATTTT.

Only a few counts were recorded for this clone. The chain joins TRBV18 to TRBJ1-6; D is unclear. The CDR3 extends over 16 amino acids. V gave up 3 bases and J gave up 7 bases, with 16 bases separating them. Germline lookup yields CDR1 KGHSH and CDR2 LQKENI. CDR3 protein: CASSPRRTDMNSPLHF. The CDR3 DNA sequence: TGTGCCAGCTCACCCCGGCGCACAGACATGAATTCACCCCTCCACTTT.

The chain is built from TRBV7-9 and TRBJ2-2; D possibly corresponds to TRBD2 (6 bases). The V gene lost 4 bases and the J gene lost 1 base, with 13 bases spanning the gap. CDR3 length: 16 amino acids. The germline V gene has CDR1 SEHNR and CDR2 FQNEAQ (reference sequence). The CDR3 DNA sequence: TGTGCCAGCAGCTCCGCTGGAGGGCTGAACACCGGGGAGCTGTTTTTT. Its translation: CASSSAGGLNTGELFF.

This clone was counted a single time. The genes are TRBV9 and TRBJ2-2; the D gene is possibly TRBD2 (5 bases). Trimming cost V 5 bases and J 6 bases, with 11 bases left between them. CDR3 length: 13 amino acids. Per the germline V gene, CDR1 is SGDLS and CDR2 is YYNGEE. The CDR3 protein is CASSTQLAGELFF. CDR3 nucleotides: TGTGCCAGCAGTACCCAACTAGCCGGGGAGCTGTTTTTT.

This rearrangement joins TRBV7-8 to TRBJ1-2, with TRBD1 matching 7 bases. V lost 3 bases, J lost 4 bases, and 26 bases stayed unmatched. The germline gives CDR1 SGHVS, CDR2 FQNEAQ. The CDR3 is 21 residues long. The CDR3 bases are TGTGCCAGCAGCTTTTCCCCGTCGGGCTGGACAGGTCGGGCAGTGGGCTATGGCTACACCTTC. The encoded protein is CASSFSPSGWTGRAVGYGYTF.

This chain uses TRBV9 with TRBJ1-2, with a possible D match to TRBD1 (6 bases). V was trimmed by 4 bases and J by 0 bases, leaving 13 bases between them. Germline V gene sequence: CDR1 SGDLS, CDR2 YYNGEE. The CDR3 sequence is 15 residues long. CDR3 sequence reads: CASSPRTAPNYGYTF. In DNA form, the CDR3 reads TGTGCCAGCAGCCCGAGGACAGCGCCTAACTATGGCTACACCTTC.

This chain connects TRBV7-2 to TRBJ2-3; no definite D call. CDR1 SGHTA and CDR2 FQGNSA come from the germline V gene. Deletions cut 4 bases from V and 0 bases from J, with 2 bases between. The CDR3 has 12 residues. In DNA, the CDR3 is TGTGCCAGCAGCTCTAGCACAGATACGCAGTATTTT. Its translation: CASSSSTDTQYF.

The CDR3 DNA sequence: TGCGCCAGCAGCCCCGGTAGGGGGCAGAACACTGAAGCTTTCTTT. It is translated as CASSPGRGQNTEAFF. The J gene is TRBJ1-1, the V gene TRBV5-1, with 7 bases fitting TRBD1. The CDR3 is made up of 15 amino acids. After removal of 4 bases from V and 1 base from J, the junction contained 7 bases not matched to a gene. Germline CDR1 is SGHRS and CDR2 is YFSETQ.

The gene calls are TRBV4-1 and TRBJ2-2, with D hard to call. Trimming pared 0 bases from V and 6 bases from J, leaving 8 bases between. The germline CDR1 and CDR2 sequences are MGHRA and YSYEKL. The length of the CDR3 is 14 residues. The CDR3, as DNA: TGCGCCAGCAGCCAAGAAAGTCAGGCCGGGGAGCTGTTTTTT. Amino acid sequence: CASSQESQAGELFF.

This chain joins TRBV29-1 and TRBJ1-2; 10 bases fit TRBD1. This CDR3 spans 14 amino acids. V was clipped by 2 bases and J by 5 bases; unmatched bases: 5. Looked up from germline, CDR1 is SQVTM and CDR2 is ANQGSEA. The CDR3 loop reads CSVETRDRGYGYTF. DNA of the CDR3: TGCAGCGTTGAAACCCGGGACAGGGGATATGGCTACACCTTC.

The J gene is TRBJ1-1, the V gene TRBV5-1, with 8 nucleotides matching TRBD1. This CDR3 is built from 15 residues. Germline loops: CDR1 SGHRS, CDR2 YFSETQ. The ends lost 3 bases at V and 4 bases at J; junction bases unmatched: 8. The CDR3 loop reads CASSSQGARVTEAFF. CDR3 in DNA: TGCGCCAGCAGCTCTCAGGGGGCGCGCGTCACTGAAGCTTTCTTT.

Here the CDR3 reads CASSQSNPGLAPIGELFF. The CDR3 DNA sequence: TGTGCCAGCAGCCAATCGAATCCGGGACTAGCTCCTATCGGGGAGCTGTTTTTT. The J gene is TRBJ2-2, the V gene TRBV16; 9 bases line up with TRBD2. From germline, CDR1 is KGHSY and CDR2 FQNENV. With V trimmed by 0 bases and J by 7 bases, 12 bases remained unmatched. There are 18 residues in the CDR3.

V is TRBV19 and J is TRBJ2-2; 7 bases align to TRBD1. This CDR3 has 16 residues. After removal of 5 bases from V and 0 bases from J, the junction contained 6 bases not matched to a gene. Germline lookup yields CDR1 LNHDA and CDR2 SQIVND (reference sequence). Here the CDR3 reads CASSQTQGANTGELFF. As DNA, the CDR3 is TGTGCCAGTAGTCAGACCCAGGGGGCGAACACCGGGGAGCTGTTTTTT.

This chain links TRBV18 with TRBJ2-2, with TRBD1 as a possible D gene (6 bases). Germline CDR1 and CDR2: KGHSH and LQKENI. The CDR3 has 16 residues. The V and J ends lost 3 bases and 3 bases respectively, with 14 bases between them. For the CDR3, the DNA is TGTGCCAGCTCACCTCTCACAGGGATGGACACCGGGGAGCTGTTTTTT. This translates into CASSPLTGMDTGELFF. The full variable domain, its missing parts supplied by reference TRBV18 and TRBJ2-2, is NAGVMQNPRHLVRRRGQEARLRCSPMKGHSHVYWYRQLPEEGLKFMVYLQKENIIDESGMPKERFSAEFPKEGPSILRIQQVVRGDSAAYFCASSPLTGMDTGELFFGEGSRLTVL.

The rearrangement links TRBV5-4 to TRBJ1-2; D unresolved. The CDR3 length is 18 residues. The germline V gene encodes CDR1 SGHNT and CDR2 YYREEE (reference sequence). The V end lost 1 base, the J end lost 4 bases, and 23 bases lay between the germline ends. Here the CDR3 DNA reads TGTGCCAGCAGCTTGTGGCCCCCGGAGGTCGGATCGTCCTATGGCTACACCTTC. Its protein product is CASSLWPPEVGSSYGYTF. The complete variable domain, with remaining parts taken from reference TRBV5-4 and TRBJ1-2, reads ETGVTQSPTHLIKTRGQQVTLRCSSQSGHNTVSWYQQALGQGPQFIFQYYREEENGRGNFPPRFSGLQFPNYSSELNVNALELDDSALYLCASSLWPPEVGSSYGYTFGSGTRLTVV.

The V call is TRBV2, the J call TRBJ2-7; TRBD1 is a possible D gene (6 bases). Germline-derived CDR1 and CDR2 are SNHLY and FYNNEI. The CDR3 loop spans 15 amino acids. V lost 6 bases and J 3 bases, leaving 18 bases between the germline ends. CDR3 nucleotides: TGTGCCAGCAGGCCGGACAGTAAAAATGTCTACGAGCAGTACTTC. It yields the protein CASRPDSKNVYEQYF.

This clone was counted a single time. The chain has TRBV4-3 and TRBJ2-5; D is possibly TRBD1 (5 bases). V was clipped by 1 base and J by 0 bases, with 12 bases between them. This CDR3 is built from 16 residues. Germline V gene lookup returns CDR1 LGHNA and CDR2 YSLEER. CDR3 sequence reads: CASSQARASDQETQYF. For the CDR3, the DNA is TGCGCCAGCAGCCAAGCCAGGGCGTCCGACCAAGAGACCCAGTACTTC.